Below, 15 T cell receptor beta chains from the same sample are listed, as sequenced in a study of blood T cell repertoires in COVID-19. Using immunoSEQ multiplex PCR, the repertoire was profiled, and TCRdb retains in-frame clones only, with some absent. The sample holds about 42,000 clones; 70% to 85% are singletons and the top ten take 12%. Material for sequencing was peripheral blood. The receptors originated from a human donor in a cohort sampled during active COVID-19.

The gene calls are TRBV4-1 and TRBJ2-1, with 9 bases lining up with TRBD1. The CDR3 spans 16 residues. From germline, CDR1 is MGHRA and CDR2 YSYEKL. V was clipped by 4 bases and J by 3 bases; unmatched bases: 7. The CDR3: CASSPLLDRGYNEQFF. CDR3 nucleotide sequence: TGCGCCAGCAGCCCTTTACTGGACAGGGGCTACAATGAGCAGTTCTTC.

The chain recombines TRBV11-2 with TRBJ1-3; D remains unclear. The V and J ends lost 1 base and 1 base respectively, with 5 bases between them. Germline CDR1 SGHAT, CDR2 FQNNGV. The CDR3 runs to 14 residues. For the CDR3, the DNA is TGTGCCAGCAGCTTAGCCGGTTCTGGAAACACCATATATTTT. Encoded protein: CASSLAGSGNTIYF.

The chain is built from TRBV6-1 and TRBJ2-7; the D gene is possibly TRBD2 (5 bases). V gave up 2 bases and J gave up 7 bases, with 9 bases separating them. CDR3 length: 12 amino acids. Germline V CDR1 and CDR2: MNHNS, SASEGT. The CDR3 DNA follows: TGTGCCAGCAGTGAAATCGGGAAAGAGCAGTACTTC. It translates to CASSEIGKEQYF.

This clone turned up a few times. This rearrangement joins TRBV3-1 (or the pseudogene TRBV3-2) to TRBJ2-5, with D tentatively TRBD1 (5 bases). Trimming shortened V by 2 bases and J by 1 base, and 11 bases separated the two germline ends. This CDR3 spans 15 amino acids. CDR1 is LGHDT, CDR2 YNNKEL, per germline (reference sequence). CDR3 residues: CASSQRGTPQETQYF. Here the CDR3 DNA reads TGTGCCAGCAGCCAAAGGGGAACCCCCCAAGAGACCCAGTACTTC.

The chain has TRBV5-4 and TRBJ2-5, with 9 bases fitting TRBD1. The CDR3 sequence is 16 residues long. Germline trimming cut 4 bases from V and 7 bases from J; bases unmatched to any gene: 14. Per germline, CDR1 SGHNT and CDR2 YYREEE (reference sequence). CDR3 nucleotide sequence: TGTGCCAGCAGCCCGGGAGTAGGGACAGGGTCGGTGACCCAGTACTTC. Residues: CASSPGVGTGSVTQYF.

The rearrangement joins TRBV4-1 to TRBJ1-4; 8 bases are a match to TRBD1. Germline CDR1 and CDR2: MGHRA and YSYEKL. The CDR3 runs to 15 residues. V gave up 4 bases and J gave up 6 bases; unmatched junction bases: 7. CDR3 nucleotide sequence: TGCGCCAGCAGCCCGGGGGACAGGATACATGAAAAACTGTTTTTT. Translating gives CASSPGDRIHEKLFF.

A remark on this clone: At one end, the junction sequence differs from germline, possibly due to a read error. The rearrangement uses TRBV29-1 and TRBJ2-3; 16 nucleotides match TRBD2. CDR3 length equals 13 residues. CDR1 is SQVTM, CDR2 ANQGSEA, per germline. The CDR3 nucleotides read TGCAGCGTTGAGGGACTAGCGGGGGGGCGGGTGGATTTT. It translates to CSVEGLAGGRVDF.

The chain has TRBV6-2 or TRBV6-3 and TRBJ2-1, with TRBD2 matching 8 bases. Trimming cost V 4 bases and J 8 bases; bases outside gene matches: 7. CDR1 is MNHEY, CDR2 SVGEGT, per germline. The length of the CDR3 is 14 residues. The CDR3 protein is CASSSSGGGYEQFF. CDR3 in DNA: TGTGCCAGCAGTTCAAGCGGGGGTGGTTATGAGCAGTTCTTC.

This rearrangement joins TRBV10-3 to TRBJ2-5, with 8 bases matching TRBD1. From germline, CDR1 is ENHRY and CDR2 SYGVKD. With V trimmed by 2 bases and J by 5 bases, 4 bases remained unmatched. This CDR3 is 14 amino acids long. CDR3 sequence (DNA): TGTGCCATCAGTGAGCAGGGGGCGAGGGAGACCCAGTACTTC. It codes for CAISEQGARETQYF.

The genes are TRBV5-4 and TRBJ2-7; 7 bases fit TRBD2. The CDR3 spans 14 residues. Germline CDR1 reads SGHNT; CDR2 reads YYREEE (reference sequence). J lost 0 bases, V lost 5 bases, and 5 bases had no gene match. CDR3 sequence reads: CASSYSGSSYEQYF. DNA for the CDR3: TGTGCCAGCAGTTATAGCGGGTCCTCCTACGAGCAGTACTTC.

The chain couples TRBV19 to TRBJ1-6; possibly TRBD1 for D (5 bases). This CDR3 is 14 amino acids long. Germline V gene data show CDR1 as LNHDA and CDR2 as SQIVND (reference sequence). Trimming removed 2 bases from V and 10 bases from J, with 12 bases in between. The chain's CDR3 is CASSIPGSRSPLHF. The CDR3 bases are TGTGCCAGTAGTATACCAGGGTCTCGCTCACCCCTCCACTTT.

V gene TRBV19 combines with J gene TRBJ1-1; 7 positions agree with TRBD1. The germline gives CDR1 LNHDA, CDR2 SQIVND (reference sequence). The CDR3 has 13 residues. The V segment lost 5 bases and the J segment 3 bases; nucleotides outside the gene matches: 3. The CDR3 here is CASSADRDTEAFF. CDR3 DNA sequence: TGTGCCAGTAGTGCCGACAGGGACACTGAAGCTTTCTTT.

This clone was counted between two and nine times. In DNA form, the CDR3 reads TGTGCCACCAGTGGATCGGGGAAACTAGCCAAAAACATTCAGTACTTC. Its protein product is CATSGSGKLAKNIQYF. J is TRBJ2-4 and V is TRBV24-1; D is perhaps TRBD2 (5 bases). CDR3 size: 16 residues. V was trimmed by 5 bases and J by 0 bases, leaving 13 bases between them. CDR1 KGHDR and CDR2 SFDVKD come from the germline V gene.

CDR3 in DNA: TGCGCCAGCAGTCAGCTGGACAGTTTCCCCCATACGCAGTATTTT. This codes for CASSQLDSFPHTQYF. The chain carries TRBV23-1 and TRBJ2-3; D perhaps matches TRBD1 (6 bases). TRBV23-1 is marked as an open reading frame, function uncertain. CDR3 length equals 15 residues. V dropped 3 bases and J dropped 7 bases, with 17 bases sitting between them.

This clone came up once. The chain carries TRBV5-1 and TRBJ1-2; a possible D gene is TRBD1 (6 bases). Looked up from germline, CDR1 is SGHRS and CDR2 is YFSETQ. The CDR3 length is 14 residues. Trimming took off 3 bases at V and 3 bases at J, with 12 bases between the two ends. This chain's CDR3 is CASSSSQGHYGYTF. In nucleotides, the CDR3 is TGCGCCAGCAGCTCCTCACAGGGTCACTATGGCTACACCTTC.